This T cell receptor beta chain was documented in a study of response to subunit inactivated influenza vaccine. Study-level points and caveats: Researchers suggested that each seasonal influenza vaccination recruits few new T cells.

TCRdb processed the RT-PCR reads anew with MiXCR; each CDR3 protein has one entry. The sample lists 700,000 to 800,000 distinct CDR3 sequences; about a fifth were seen once. To note about this clonotype: What it recognizes is unknown.

Trimming stripped 0 bases from V and 1 base from J, with 9 bases between. The CDR3 covers 16 residues. The V gene's germline CDR1 is LGHNA and CDR2 YNFKEQ. The starting material was PBMCs from blood, obtained about 5 days after vaccination. The TCR originated in a man in his forties or fifties who received an inactivated influenza vaccine. This rearrangement joins TRBV4-2 to TRBJ2-2, with no clear D. CDR3 amino acids: CASSQESPGNTGELFF. CDR3 coding DNA: TGTGCCAGCAGCCAAGAGTCGCCCGGGAACACCGGGGAGCTGTTTTTT.